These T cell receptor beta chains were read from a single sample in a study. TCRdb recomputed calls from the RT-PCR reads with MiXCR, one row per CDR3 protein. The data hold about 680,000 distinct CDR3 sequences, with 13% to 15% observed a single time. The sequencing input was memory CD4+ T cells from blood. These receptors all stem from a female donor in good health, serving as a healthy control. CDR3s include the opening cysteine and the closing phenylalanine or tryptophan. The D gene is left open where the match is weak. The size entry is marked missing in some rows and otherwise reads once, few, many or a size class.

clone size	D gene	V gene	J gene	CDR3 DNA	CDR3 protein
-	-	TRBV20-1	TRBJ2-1	TGCAGTGCTTACGGCGGACAGATTTCCTACAATGAGCAGTTCTTC	CSAYGGQISYNEQFF
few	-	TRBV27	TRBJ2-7	TGTGCCAGCAGTTTAGGGTGGACTTCCTACGAGCAGTACTTC	CASSLGWTSYEQYF
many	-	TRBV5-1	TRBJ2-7	TGCGCCAGCAGCCGCCAGGGTCACGAGCAGTACTTC	CASSRQGHEQYF
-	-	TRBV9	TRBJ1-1	TGTGCCAGCAGCGTAGAGCCAGAGAGTGTTGAAGCTTTCTTT	CASSVEPESVEAFF
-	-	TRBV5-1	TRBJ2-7	TGCGCCAGCAGCTCAACCGGGACAAGGTACGAGCAGTACTTC	CASSSTGTRYEQYF
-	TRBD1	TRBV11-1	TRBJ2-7	TGTGCCAGCAGCCGCAGGACAGGGGCCTACGAGCAGTACTTC	CASSRRTGAYEQYF
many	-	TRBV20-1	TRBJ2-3	TGCAGTGCTAGAGATCGGGGGACTCCCGGTGTGCAGTATTTT	CSARDRGTPGVQYF
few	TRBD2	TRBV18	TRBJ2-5	TGTGCCAGCTCAACCTGGCTAGCGGGAGAAGAAGAGACCCAGTACTTC	CASSTWLAGEEETQYF
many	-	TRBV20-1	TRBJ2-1	TGCAGTGCTAGGGCCGGGGCGTGGGACAATGAGCAGTTCTTC	CSARAGAWDNEQFF
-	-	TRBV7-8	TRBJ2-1	TGTGCCAGCAGCCCCCCGCGGCAGGTACTGGATGAGCAGTTCTTC	CASSPPRQVLDEQFF
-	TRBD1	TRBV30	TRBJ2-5	TGTGCCTGGAGTGGCCTGGGACAGTACCAAGAGACCCAGTACTTC	CAWSGLGQYQETQYF
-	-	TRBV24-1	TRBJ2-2	TGTGCCACCAGTGATTCCCTTACAGACACCGGGGAGCTGTTTTTT	CATSDSLTDTGELFF
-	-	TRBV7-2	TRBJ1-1	TGTGCCAGCAGCGAGATGGGGGGGAAAGACGAAGCTTTCTTT	CASSEMGGKDEAFF
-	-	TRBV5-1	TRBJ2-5	TGCGCCAGCAGCTCCAGGGGTCAAGAGACCCAGTACTTC	CASSSRGQETQYF
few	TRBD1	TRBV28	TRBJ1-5	TGTGCCAGCCTGCCAGGGACAGGAGGTTTCGATCAGCCCCAGCATTTT	CASLPGTGGFDQPQHF
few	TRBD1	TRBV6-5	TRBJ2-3	TGTGCCAGCAGCCCAACGACAGGGGAAGATACGCAGTATTTT	CASSPTTGEDTQYF
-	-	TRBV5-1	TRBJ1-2	TGCGCCAGCAGCTTGACCCGGGACAACTATGGCTACACCTTC	CASSLTRDNYGYTF
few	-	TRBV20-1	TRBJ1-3	TGCAGTGCAACTCCGGACAGTACTGGAAACACCATATATTTT	CSATPDSTGNTIYF
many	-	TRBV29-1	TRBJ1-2	TGCAGCGTTGAGAACTCCGGGGATGGCTACACCTTC	CSVENSGDGYTF
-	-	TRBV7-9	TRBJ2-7	TGTGCCAGCAGCTTAGAAGGGACGTACTACGAGCAGTACTTC	CASSLEGTYYEQYF
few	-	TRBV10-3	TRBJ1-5	TGTGCCATCAGTGAAACAGGGAACAATCAGCCCCAGCATTTT	CAISETGNNQPQHF
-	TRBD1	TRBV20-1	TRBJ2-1	TGCAGTGCCCCCAGGGGGCCAAGTCCCAATGAGCAGTTCTTC	CSAPRGPSPNEQFF
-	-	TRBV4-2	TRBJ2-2	TGTGCCAGCAGCCCACGCGAGCAATTCACCGGGGAGCTGTTTTTT	CASSPREQFTGELFF
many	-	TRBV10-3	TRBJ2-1	TGTGCCATCAGTGATATGGGGGTCTTGAATGAGCAGTTCTTC	CAISDMGVLNEQFF
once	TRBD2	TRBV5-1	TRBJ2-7	TGCGCCAGCAGGGGGACTAGTCGGGAGCAGTACTTC	CASRGTSREQYF
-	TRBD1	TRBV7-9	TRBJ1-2	TGTGCCAGCAGCCTTACAGGGGGCGACTATGGCTACACCTTC	CASSLTGGDYGYTF
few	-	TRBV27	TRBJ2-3	TGTGCCAGCAGTTTTTTTACGAGCACAGATACGCAGTATTTT	CASSFFTSTDTQYF
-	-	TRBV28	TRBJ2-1	TGTGCCAGCAGGCCCTCGGACAATGAGCAGTTCTTC	CASRPSDNEQFF
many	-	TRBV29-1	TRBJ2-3	TGCAGCGTTGAGTACAGCCACACAGATACGCAGTATTTT	CSVEYSHTDTQYF
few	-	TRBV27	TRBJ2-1	TGTGCCAGCAGTTTTAACCCTCTGGTGGGGCAGTTCTTC	CASSFNPLVGQFF
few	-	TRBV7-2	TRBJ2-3	TGTGCCAGCACACTCATCGGGGGCTTCTCAGGAGATACGCAGTATTTT	CASTLIGGFSGDTQYF
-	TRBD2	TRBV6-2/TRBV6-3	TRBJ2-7	TGTGCCAGCAGTTACGGCGGGAGAATCTCCTACGAGCAGTACTTC	CASSYGGRISYEQYF
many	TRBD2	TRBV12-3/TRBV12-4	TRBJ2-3	TGTGCCAGCAGACCCAGCGGGACTATTAGCACAGATACGCAGTATTTT	CASRPSGTISTDTQYF
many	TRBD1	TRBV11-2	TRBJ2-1	TGTGCCAGCACCGCGACAGGGGTCAACAATGAGCAGTTCTTC	CASTATGVNNEQFF
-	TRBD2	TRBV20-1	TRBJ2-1	TGCAGTGCTAGCCTCACTAGCGTTCAGTTCTTC	CSASLTSVQFF
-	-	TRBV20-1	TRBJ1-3	TGCAGTGCTAGAGACCCAGCATCTAGAAACACCATATATTTT	CSARDPASRNTIYF
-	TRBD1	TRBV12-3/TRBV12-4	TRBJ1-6	TGTGCCAGCAGTTTAGCGGGACAGAATAATTCACCCCTCCACTTT	CASSLAGQNNSPLHF
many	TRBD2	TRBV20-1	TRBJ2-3	TGCAGTGCTAGAGATCCCACTAGCGGACGCACAGATACGCAGTATTTT	CSARDPTSGRTDTQYF
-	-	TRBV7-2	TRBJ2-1	TGTGCCAGCAGCTTATGGTCCGGGACTTACAATGAGCAGTTCTTC	CASSLWSGTYNEQFF
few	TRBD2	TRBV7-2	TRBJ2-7	TGTGCCAGCAGCCGAGGCGGGGCATATACTAGCGGGAGTAATAACGAGCAGTACTTC	CASSRGGAYTSGSNNEQYF
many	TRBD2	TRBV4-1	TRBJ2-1	TGCGCCAGCAGCCCGGTGGACTTAGCGGGAGATAATGAGCAGTTCTTC	CASSPVDLAGDNEQFF
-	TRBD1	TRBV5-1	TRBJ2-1	TGCGCCAGCAGCTTAATCCCGGGACAGGTCAACAATGAGCAGTTCTTC	CASSLIPGQVNNEQFF
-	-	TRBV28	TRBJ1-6	TGTGCCAGCAGTAAAAGCACAGGGAGTTCACCCCTCCACTTT	CASSKSTGSSPLHF
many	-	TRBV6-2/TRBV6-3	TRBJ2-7	TGTGCCAGCAGTTATACGGTCGGCGAGCAGTACTTC	CASSYTVGEQYF
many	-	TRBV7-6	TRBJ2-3	TGTGCCAGCAGCTTGGGCGGGGGCCTAAGCACAGATACGCAGTATTTT	CASSLGGGLSTDTQYF
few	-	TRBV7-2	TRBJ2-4	TGTGCCAGCAGCTTGGGTAGCCACGCCATTCAGTACTTC	CASSLGSHAIQYF
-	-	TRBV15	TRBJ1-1	TGTGCCACCAGCATGGGCAACACTGAAGCTTTCTTT	CATSMGNTEAFF
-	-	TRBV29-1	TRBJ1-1	TGCAGCGCAGCACGTGGGGGGTCGACTGAAGCTTTCTTT	CSAARGGSTEAFF
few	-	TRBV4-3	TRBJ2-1	TGCGCCAGCAGCCAAGGTTCACTCTCGGGCTACAATGAGCAGTTCTTC	CASSQGSLSGYNEQFF